Each of the 26 T cell receptor beta chains below was sequenced from the same sample in a study of metastatic and nonmetastatic thyroid tumors. TCRdb re-called the PCR reads via MiXCR. The sample has over 20,000 clones, 12% seen once. Thyroid surgery had not been preceded by any treatment in any patient. The specimen was blood. The source of these receptors is a male donor with papillary thyroid cancer or a benign thyroid nodule (not recorded which). Some clones in this sample may be carry-over from other donors' samples.

This clone showed up many times. The J gene is TRBJ2-1, the V gene TRBV29-1, with TRBD2 matching over 7 bases. CDR3 size: 13 residues. The V gene's germline CDR1 is SQVTM and CDR2 ANQGSEA. V shed 4 bases and J 4 bases; nucleotides not matched to a gene: 4. Here the CDR3 DNA reads TGCAGCGTTGTAGCTAGCGGATACAATGAGCAGTTCTTC. It is translated as CSVVASGYNEQFF.

In its sample, this clone was seen many times. This chain links TRBV11-2 with TRBJ1-4; possibly TRBD1 for D (6 bases). In germline, CDR1 is SGHAT, CDR2 FQNNGV. The CDR3 contains 15 residues. V lost 4 bases and J lost 0, with 9 bases in between. Here the CDR3 reads CASSWTVPTNEKLFF. The CDR3, as DNA: TGTGCCAGCAGCTGGACAGTCCCAACTAATGAAAAACTGTTTTTT. Combining the CDR3 with reference TRBV11-2 and TRBJ1-4 gives the whole variable domain EAGVAQSPRYKIIEKRQSVAFWCNPISGHATLYWYQQILGQGPKLLIQFQNNGVVDDSQLPKDRFSAERLKGVDSTLKIQPAKLEDSAVYLCASSWTVPTNEKLFFGSGTQLSVL.

This clone qualifies as medium-sized. The chain has TRBV6-1 and TRBJ1-5; unclear D gene. The germline V gene has CDR1 MNHNS and CDR2 SASEGT. CDR3 length equals 15 residues. V was cut by 7 bases and J by 3 bases, with 16 bases left in between. The CDR3 region is CASTPMQVSNQPQHF. CDR3 DNA sequence: TGTGCCAGCACTCCTATGCAGGTCTCCAATCAGCCCCAGCATTTT.

This clone is classed as medium-sized. The chain is built from TRBV6-5 and TRBJ2-3, with D perhaps given as TRBD1 or TRBD2 (7 bases each). V was pared by 2 bases and J by 3 bases, with 12 bases between. Germline assignment: CDR1 MNHEY and CDR2 SVGAGI. CDR3 size: 15 residues. CDR3 region: CASSYVQGGTDTQYF. CDR3 nucleotide sequence: TGTGCCAGCAGTTACGTTCAGGGGGGGACAGATACGCAGTATTTT.

This clone came up a few times. The J gene is TRBJ1-1, the V gene TRBV27; D is perhaps TRBD1 (5 bases). The CDR3 sequence is 12 residues long. V was cut by 3 bases and J by 8 bases, with 10 bases left in between. The germline V gene encodes CDR1 MNHEY and CDR2 SMNVEV (reference sequence). The CDR3 region has the DNA TGTGCCAGCAGTTTCCGGGGGGACGAAGCTTTCTTT. It yields the protein CASSFRGDEAFF.

The sample holds many counts of this clone. This chain joins TRBV5-1 and TRBJ2-3, with D perhaps TRBD2 (5 bases). Germline lookup yields CDR1 SGHRS and CDR2 YFSETQ. With 0 bases removed from V and 0 bases from J, the gap between germline ends came to 8 bases. CDR3 size: 15 residues. CDR3 bases: TGCGCCAGCAGCTTGGTTACGGGAAGCACAGATACGCAGTATTTT. Amino acid sequence: CASSLVTGSTDTQYF.

This clone appeared a few times. The rearrangement links TRBV6-1 to TRBJ2-1; 7 bases map to TRBD1. Germline V lookup: CDR1 MNHNS, CDR2 SASEGT. The CDR3 runs 15 residues. Trimming at V came to 4 bases and at J to 6 bases, leaving 9 bases not matched to a gene. CDR3: CASSAPGQSTNEQFF. DNA for the CDR3: TGTGCCAGCAGTGCTCCGGGACAGAGTACCAATGAGCAGTTCTTC.

This clone came up a few times. J is TRBJ1-2 and V is TRBV6-1; TRBD1 is a possible D gene (5 bases). V lost 0 bases, J lost 8 bases, and 13 bases lay in between. This CDR3 spans 14 amino acids. Per germline, CDR1 MNHNS and CDR2 SASEGT. CDR3 nucleotide sequence: TGTGCCAGCAGTGAAGCCTCAGGGTTTTGGGGCTACACCTTC. This gives the protein CASSEASGFWGYTF.

This clone was counted many times. V gene TRBV13 combines with J gene TRBJ1-1; possible D gene TRBD1, 5 bases. The CDR3 spans 15 residues. Germline V gives CDR1 PRHDT, CDR2 FYEKMQ (reference sequence). V was trimmed by 5 bases and J by 5 bases, leaving 18 bases between them. This CDR3 is CASSVPGYVKTEAFF. Here the CDR3 DNA reads TGTGCCAGCAGCGTGCCAGGGTACGTAAAAACTGAAGCTTTCTTT. The full variable domain, completed using reference TRBV13 and TRBJ1-1, is AAGVIQSPRHLIKEKRETATLKCYPIPRHDTVYWYQQGPGQDPQFLISFYEKMQSDKGSIPDRFSAQQFSDYHSELNMSSLELGDSALYFCASSVPGYVKTEAFFGQGTRLTVV.

This clone is judged medium-sized. V and J are TRBV27 and TRBJ2-7, with D hard to call. The CDR3 covers 13 residues. V was trimmed by 4 bases and J by 2 bases, leaving 9 bases between them. The germline CDR1 and CDR2 sequences are MNHEY and SMNVEV (reference sequence). In DNA form, the CDR3 reads TGTGCCAGCAGTTCCCCACCTACCTACGAGCAGTACTTC. Its translation is CASSSPPTYEQYF.

This clone was seen ten or more times. The chain joins TRBV9 to TRBJ2-2; 8 positions match TRBD1. CDR3 length equals 17 residues. Trimming took 4 bases from V and 2 from J; bases not matched to a gene: 10. The germline gives CDR1 SGDLS, CDR2 YYNGEE. The CDR3 region is CASSSPRDRSNTGELFF. The CDR3, as DNA: TGTGCCAGCAGCTCCCCTAGGGACAGGAGTAACACCGGGGAGCTGTTTTTT.

The chain combines TRBV27 with TRBJ2-3; D remains unclear. The V gene lost 6 bases and the J gene lost 2 bases, with 12 bases spanning the gap. CDR1 is MNHEY and CDR2 is SMNVEV in the germline V gene (reference sequence). This CDR3 region has 14 residues. Here the CDR3 DNA reads TGTGCCAGCAGCCCTAATCGTAACACAGATACGCAGTATTTT. Residues: CASSPNRNTDTQYF.

This clone is medium-sized by share. V is TRBV2 and J is TRBJ1-2; D not certain. Looked up from germline, CDR1 is SNHLY and CDR2 is FYNNEI. Trimming removed 3 bases from V and 4 bases from J, with 12 bases in between. This CDR3 region has 14 residues. In nucleotides, the CDR3 is TGTGCCAGCAGTGATTCGGCAGAGGGCTATGGCTACACCTTC. Translation: CASSDSAEGYGYTF. Variable domain in full (rest from reference TRBV2 and TRBJ1-2): EPEVTQTPSHQVTQMGQEVILRCVPISNHLYFYWYRQILGQKVEFLVSFYNNEISEKSEIFDDQFSVERPDGSNFTLKIRSTKLEDSAMYFCASSDSAEGYGYTFGSGTRLTVV.

At least ten counts were recorded for this clone. This chain connects TRBV18 to TRBJ2-1, with D perhaps being TRBD1 or TRBD2 (7 bases each). Per the germline V gene, CDR1 is KGHSH and CDR2 is LQKENI. This CDR3 contains 14 residues. V was trimmed by 3 bases and J by 8 bases, leaving 14 bases between them. DNA for the CDR3: TGTGCCAGCTCACCCAGGGGGGGGTCTGATGAGCAGTTCTTC. It encodes CASSPRGGSDEQFF.

This clone was detected ten times or more. The chain links TRBV5-1 to TRBJ1-1, with D unresolved. This CDR3 has 13 residues. Deletions cut 0 bases from V and 1 base from J, with 4 bases between. The V gene's germline CDR1 is SGHRS and CDR2 YFSETQ. CDR3 DNA: TGCGCCAGCAGCTTGGGTGGGAACACTGAAGCTTTCTTT. Translating gives CASSLGGNTEAFF.

There are many counts of this clone. CDR3 DNA sequence: TGTGCCAGCAGCTTACAACAGGGAAAAGGCGCTGAAGCTTTCTTT. Protein sequence: CASSLQQGKGAEAFF. J is TRBJ1-1 and V is TRBV7-8; D is perhaps TRBD1 (6 bases). The CDR3 has 15 amino acids. V was pared by 2 bases and J by 6 bases, with 16 bases between. The V gene's germline CDR1 is SGHVS and CDR2 FQNEAQ. Together with reference TRBV7-8 and TRBJ1-1, the CDR3 gives the full variable domain: GAGVSQSPRYKVAKRGQDVALRCDPISGHVSLFWYQQALGQGPEFLTYFQNEAQLDKSGLPSDRFFAERPEGSVSTLKIQRTQQEDSAVYLCASSLQQGKGAEAFFGQGTRLTVV.

This clone has more than one count but fewer than ten. The V gene is TRBV6-1, the J gene TRBJ1-5; D is unresolved. This CDR3 spans 15 amino acids. Trimming cost V 4 bases and J 6 bases, with 16 bases left between them. CDR1 is MNHNS and CDR2 is SASEGT in the germline V gene. The CDR3 DNA follows: TGTGCCAGCAGTGCCGGACCCAGGCGGGGTCAGCCCCAGCATTTT. Its translation is CASSAGPRRGQPQHF.

J is TRBJ2-5 and V is TRBV24-1; D unclear. The V end lost 6 bases, the J end lost 7 bases, and 14 bases lay between the germline ends. This CDR3 is built from 13 residues. Germline CDR1 KGHDR, CDR2 SFDVKD. CDR3 sequence reads: CATSPDTRGTQYF. The CDR3 bases are TGTGCCACCAGTCCAGATACAAGAGGGACCCAGTACTTC.

This clone appeared a few times. J is TRBJ1-1 and V is TRBV30; D remains unclear. The CDR3 has 12 amino acids. CDR1 is GTSNPN, CDR2 SVGIG, per germline (reference sequence). Trimming removed 2 bases from V and 4 bases from J, with 8 bases in between. CDR3 in amino acids: CAWSQSSTEAFF. For the CDR3, the DNA is TGTGCCTGGAGTCAGAGTAGCACTGAAGCTTTCTTT.

This clone was picked up a small number of times. In DNA form, the CDR3 reads TGTGCCAGCAGAGGGGCAGCCTACGAGCAGTACTTC. This sequence encodes CASRGAAYEQYF. V gene TRBV2 combines with J gene TRBJ2-7, with D tentatively TRBD1 (5 bases). This CDR3 is built from 12 residues. With 6 bases removed from V and 2 bases from J, the gap between germline ends came to 8 bases. CDR1 and CDR2 (germline): SNHLY, FYNNEI.

At least ten counts were recorded for this clone. A much larger clone is a single base away; this may be a read error. Other DNA sequences from this sample encode an identical CDR3 as well. The chain employs TRBV10-3 and TRBJ2-6; D is perhaps TRBD1 (5 bases). This CDR3 has 15 amino acids. CDR1 is ENHRY, CDR2 SYGVKD, per germline. The CDR3 sequence is CAISQDSSGANVLTF. The CDR3 bases are TGTGCCATCAGTCAAGACAGCTCTGGGGCCAACGTTCTGACTTTC.

This clone came up many times. This CDR3 reads CASSSRERVDIQYF. CDR3 nucleotides: TGTGCCAGTAGTTCCCGGGAGAGGGTGGACATTCAGTACTTC. The chain has TRBV19 and TRBJ2-4; possible D gene TRBD2, 6 bases. V was pared by 5 bases and J by 8 bases, with 16 bases between. The CDR3 has 14 amino acids. Germline CDR1 and CDR2: LNHDA and SQIVND (reference sequence).

This clone was recorded at least ten times. The chain uses TRBV28 and TRBJ2-1; D remains unclear. Germline CDR1 is MDHEN and CDR2 is SYDVKM. V was cut by 5 bases and J by 10 bases, with 9 bases left in between. The CDR3 has 11 residues. CDR3 DNA sequence: TGTGCCAGCAGTGGGCGCGGCGAGCAGTTCTTC. Its protein is CASSGRGEQFF.

This clone was recorded many times. This sequence joins TRBV9 and TRBJ1-2; no clear D. Germline lookup yields CDR1 SGDLS and CDR2 YYNGEE. The CDR3 is 12 amino acids. V shed 0 bases and J shed 2 bases, with 2 bases lying between them. DNA for the CDR3: TGTGCCAGCAGCGTAGGCAACTATGGCTACACCTTC. This gives the protein CASSVGNYGYTF.

This clone came up many times. CDR3 sequence: CASSSYPSETQYF. DNA of the CDR3: TGTGCCAGCAGCTCCTACCCCAGTGAGACCCAGTACTTC. The V call is TRBV7-9, the J call TRBJ2-5; D gene ambiguous. Germline V gene sequence: CDR1 SEHNR, CDR2 FQNEAQ (reference sequence). The CDR3 runs 13 residues. Trimming pared 4 bases from V and 5 bases from J, leaving 11 bases between.

This clone was detected only a few times. This chain uses TRBV7-3 with TRBJ2-2; D unclear. Trimming took off 5 bases at V and 6 bases at J, with 7 bases between the two ends. CDR1 SGHTA and CDR2 FQGTGA come from the germline V gene. This CDR3 has 12 residues. This chain's CDR3 is CASSRPPGELFF. CDR3 DNA sequence: TGTGCCAGCAGCCGGCCCCCCGGGGAGCTGTTTTTT. Based on the CDR3 plus reference TRBV7-3 and TRBJ2-2, the full variable domain is GAGVSQTPSNKVTEKGKYVELRCDPISGHTALYWYRQSLGQGPEFLIYFQGTGAADDSGLPNDRFFAVRPEGSVSTLKIQRTERGDSAVYLCASSRPPGELFFGEGSRLTVL.